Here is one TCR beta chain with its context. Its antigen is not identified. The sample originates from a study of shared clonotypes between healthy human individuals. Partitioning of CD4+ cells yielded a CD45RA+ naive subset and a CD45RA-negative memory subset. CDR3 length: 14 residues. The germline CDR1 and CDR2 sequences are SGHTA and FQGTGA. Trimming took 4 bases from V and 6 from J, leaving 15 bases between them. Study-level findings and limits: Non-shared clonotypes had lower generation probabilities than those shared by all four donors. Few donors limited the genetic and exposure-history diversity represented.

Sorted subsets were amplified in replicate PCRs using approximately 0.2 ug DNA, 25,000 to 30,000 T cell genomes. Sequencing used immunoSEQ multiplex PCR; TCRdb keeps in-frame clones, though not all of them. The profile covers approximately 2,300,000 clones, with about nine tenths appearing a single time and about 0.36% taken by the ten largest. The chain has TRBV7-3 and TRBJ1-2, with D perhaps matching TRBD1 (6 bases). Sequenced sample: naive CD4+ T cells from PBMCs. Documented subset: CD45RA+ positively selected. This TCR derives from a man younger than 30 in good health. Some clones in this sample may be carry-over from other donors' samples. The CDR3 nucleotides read TGTGCCAGCAGCTCGACACAGGGTCGGGATGGCTACACCTTC. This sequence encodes CASSSTQGRDGYTF. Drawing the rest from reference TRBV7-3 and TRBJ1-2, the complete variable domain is GAGVSQTPSNKVTEKGKYVELRCDPISGHTALYWYRQSLGQGPEFLIYFQGTGAADDSGLPNDRFFAVRPEGSVSTLKIQRTERGDSAVYLCASSSTQGRDGYTFGSGTRLTVV.